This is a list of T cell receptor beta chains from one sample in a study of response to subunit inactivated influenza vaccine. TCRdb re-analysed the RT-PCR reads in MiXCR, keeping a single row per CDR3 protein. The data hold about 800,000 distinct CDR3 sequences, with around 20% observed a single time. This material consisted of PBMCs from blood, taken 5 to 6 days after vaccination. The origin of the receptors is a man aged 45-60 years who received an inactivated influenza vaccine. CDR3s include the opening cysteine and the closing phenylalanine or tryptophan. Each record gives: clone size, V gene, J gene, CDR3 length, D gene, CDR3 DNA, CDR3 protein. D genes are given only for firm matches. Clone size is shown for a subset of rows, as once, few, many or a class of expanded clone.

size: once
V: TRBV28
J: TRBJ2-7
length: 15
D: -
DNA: TGTGCCAGCAGTGCCCCTCATCGGGGTGGGGACGAGCAGTACTTC
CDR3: CASSAPHRGGDEQYF

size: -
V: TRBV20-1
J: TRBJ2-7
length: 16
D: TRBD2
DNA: TGCAGTGCTAGGCCGCTAGCTAGCGGGGTAGCCTACGAGCAGTACTTC
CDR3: CSARPLASGVAYEQYF

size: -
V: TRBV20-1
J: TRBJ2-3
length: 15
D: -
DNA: TGCAGTGCTAGAGATAGTGGAGGCGCGATAGATACGCAGTATTTT
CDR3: CSARDSGGAIDTQYF

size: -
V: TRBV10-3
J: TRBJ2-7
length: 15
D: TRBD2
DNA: TGTGCCACCGGGGAGGGGACTCCCGTCCCCTACGAGCAGTACTTC
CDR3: CATGEGTPVPYEQYF

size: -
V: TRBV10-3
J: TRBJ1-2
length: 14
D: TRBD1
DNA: TGTGCCATCAGTGAGAGACAGGGGCTGATCGGCTACACCTTC
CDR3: CAISERQGLIGYTF

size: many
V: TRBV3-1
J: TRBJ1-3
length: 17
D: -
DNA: TGTGCCAGCAGCCAAGATGGTCGTAGGAGCACTGGAAACACCATATATTTT
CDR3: CASSQDGRRSTGNTIYF

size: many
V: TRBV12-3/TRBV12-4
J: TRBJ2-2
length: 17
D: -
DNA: TGTGCCAGCAGGGACAGTGCCCGACGTCTAAACACCGGGGAGCTGTTTTTT
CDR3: CASRDSARRLNTGELFF

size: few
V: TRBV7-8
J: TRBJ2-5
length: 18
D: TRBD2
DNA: TGTGCCAGCAGCTTAGCCCTCGCAGCGGGAGAGGGCCAAGAGACCCAGTACTTC
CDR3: CASSLALAAGEGQETQYF

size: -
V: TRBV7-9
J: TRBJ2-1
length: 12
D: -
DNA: TGTGCCAGCAGCCCCGGCTGGGATGAGCAGTTCTTC
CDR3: CASSPGWDEQFF

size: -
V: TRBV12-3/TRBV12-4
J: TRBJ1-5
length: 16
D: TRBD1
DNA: TGTGCCAGCAGCCAAAATAGGGGGCGAGGCAATCAGCCCCAGCATTTT
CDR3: CASSQNRGRGNQPQHF

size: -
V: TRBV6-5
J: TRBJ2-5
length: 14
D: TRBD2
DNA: TGTGCCAGCAGTTACCGGGGGGGCGGCGAGACCCAGTACTTC
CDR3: CASSYRGGGETQYF

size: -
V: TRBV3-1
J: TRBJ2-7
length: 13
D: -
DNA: TGTGCCAGCAGCCAAAGCCCCTCCTACGAGCAGTACTTC
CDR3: CASSQSPSYEQYF

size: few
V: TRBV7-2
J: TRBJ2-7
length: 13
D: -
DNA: TGTGCCAGCAGTCCTGGGTTCCAATACGAGCAGTACTTC
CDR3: CASSPGFQYEQYF

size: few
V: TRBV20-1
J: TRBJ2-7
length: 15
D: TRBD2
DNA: TGCAGCCGAGGCGTGCCTAGCGGGAGTATATTCGAGCAGTACTTC
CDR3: CSRGVPSGSIFEQYF

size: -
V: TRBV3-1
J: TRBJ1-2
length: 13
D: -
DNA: TGTGCCAGCAGATCGTCAGCGAACTATGGCTACACCTTC
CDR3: CASRSSANYGYTF

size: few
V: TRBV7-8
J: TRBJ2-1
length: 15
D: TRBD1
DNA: TGTGCCAGCAGCCACTCACAGGGGGCATACAATGAGCAGTTCTTC
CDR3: CASSHSQGAYNEQFF

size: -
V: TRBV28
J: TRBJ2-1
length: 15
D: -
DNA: TGTGCCAGCAGTCCGGACACCTATTCCTACAATGAGCAGTTCTTC
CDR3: CASSPDTYSYNEQFF

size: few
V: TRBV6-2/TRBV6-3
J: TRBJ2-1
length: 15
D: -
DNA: TGTGCCAGCAGCCAAATGGCGAGCCTACGGGGTGAGCAGTTCTTC
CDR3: CASSQMASLRGEQFF

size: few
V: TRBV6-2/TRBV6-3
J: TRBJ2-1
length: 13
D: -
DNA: TGTGCCACCCTAACCCGCACCTACAATGAGCAGTTCTTC
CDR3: CATLTRTYNEQFF

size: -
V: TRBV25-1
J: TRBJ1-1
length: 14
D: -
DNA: TGTGCCAGCAGTGATTGGCAGAGGAACACTGAAGCTTTCTTT
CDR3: CASSDWQRNTEAFF

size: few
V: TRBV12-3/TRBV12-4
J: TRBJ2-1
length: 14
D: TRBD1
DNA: TGTGCCAGCAGCCAGGGACAGGCAGGCGATGAGCAGTTCTTC
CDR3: CASSQGQAGDEQFF

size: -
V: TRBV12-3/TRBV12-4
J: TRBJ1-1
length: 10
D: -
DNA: TGTGCCACCCCGGAGCCTGAAGCTTTCTTT
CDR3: CATPEPEAFF

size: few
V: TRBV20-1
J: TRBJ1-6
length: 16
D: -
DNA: TGCAGTGCCCCCAGAGGGTCCGGAGGGACTGACTCACCCCTCCACTTT
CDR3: CSAPRGSGGTDSPLHF

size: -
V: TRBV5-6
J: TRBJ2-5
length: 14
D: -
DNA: TGTGCCAGCAGCTTGGAACTAGCCGGTGAGACCCAGTACTTC
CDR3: CASSLELAGETQYF

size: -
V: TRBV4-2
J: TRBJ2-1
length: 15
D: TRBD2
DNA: TGTGCCAGCAGCCAAACTAGCGGGTTTTACAATGAGCAGTTCTTC
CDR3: CASSQTSGFYNEQFF

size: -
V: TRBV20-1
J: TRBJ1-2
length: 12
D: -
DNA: TGCAGTGCTAGGGACACCAACTATGGCTACACCTTC
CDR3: CSARDTNYGYTF